The rows below give T cell receptor beta chains drawn from one sample of a study of post-analysis software for immune sequencing data. TCRdb itself ran the PCR reads through MiXCR, one entry per CDR3 protein. The data show more than 450,000 distinct CDR3 sequences, less than 40% seen once. Sequencing input: blood. The receptors were sampled from a girl aged 2 to 17 with multiple sclerosis. CDR3s include the opening cysteine and the closing phenylalanine or tryptophan. The D gene is left open where the match is weak. Clone size is given for some rows only: seen once, a few or many times, or a class if the clone is expanded.

CDR3: CSATRGVYEQYF
DNA: TGCAGTGCTACACGGGGGGTATACGAGCAGTACTTC
V: TRBV20-1
D: TRBD2
size: NA
J: TRBJ2-7

CDR3: CASSYLPSSTGGNEKLFF
DNA: TGTGCCAGCAGTTACCTCCCCTCTTCGACAGGCGGAAATGAAAAACTGTTTTTT
V: TRBV6-5
D: NA
size: few
J: TRBJ1-4

CDR3: CASSPQVIRGTEAFF
DNA: TGTGCCAGCAGTCCCCAAGTCATAAGGGGCACTGAAGCTTTCTTT
V: TRBV28
D: NA
size: NA
J: TRBJ1-1

CDR3: CSARDSGSGLTETFF
DNA: TGCAGTGCTAGAGATTCGGGTAGCGGGCTTACTGAAACTTTCTTT
V: TRBV20-1
D: NA
size: few
J: TRBJ1-1

CDR3: CASSGRGYNEQYF
DNA: TGTGCCAGCAGCGGAAGGGGGTACAATGAGCAGTACTTC
V: TRBV9
D: NA
size: NA
J: TRBJ2-7

CDR3: CASSSSRVRETQYF
DNA: TGTGCCAGCAGCTCCAGCAGGGTCCGCGAGACCCAGTACTTC
V: TRBV14
D: NA
size: NA
J: TRBJ2-5

CDR3: CASSIGQANTEAFF
DNA: TGTGCCAGCAGCATCGGACAGGCGAACACTGAAGCTTTCTTT
V: TRBV11-2
D: TRBD1
size: NA
J: TRBJ1-1

CDR3: CSAGGGQGADEQFF
DNA: TGCAGTGCCGGAGGGGGACAGGGGGCAGATGAGCAGTTCTTC
V: TRBV20-1
D: TRBD1
size: NA
J: TRBJ2-1

CDR3: CSARRGDQPQHF
DNA: TGCAGTGCTAGAAGGGGGGATCAGCCCCAGCATTTT
V: TRBV20-1
D: NA
size: few
J: TRBJ1-5

CDR3: CASSRDRGRDGYTF
DNA: TGTGCCAGCAGCCGCGACAGGGGGCGGGATGGCTACACCTTC
V: TRBV12-3/TRBV12-4
D: TRBD1
size: few
J: TRBJ1-2

CDR3: CSVDPTGLGEKLFF
DNA: TGCAGCGTTGACCCGACAGGGTTGGGGGAAAAACTGTTTTTT
V: TRBV29-1
D: TRBD1
size: NA
J: TRBJ1-4

CDR3: CSVGTNYGYTF
DNA: TGCAGCGTCGGGACAAACTATGGCTACACCTTC
V: TRBV29-1
D: NA
size: NA
J: TRBJ1-2

CDR3: CASSYAGQGIGDTQYF
DNA: TGTGCCAGCAGTTACGCCGGACAGGGCATCGGAGATACGCAGTATTTT
V: TRBV7-3
D: TRBD1
size: NA
J: TRBJ2-3

CDR3: CASTSTGGNIQYF
DNA: TGTGCCAGCACCTCGACAGGGGGGAACATTCAGTACTTC
V: TRBV5-6
D: TRBD1
size: NA
J: TRBJ2-4

CDR3: CSASGDTGYNEQFF
DNA: TGCAGTGCTAGCGGGGACACGGGTTACAATGAGCAGTTCTTC
V: TRBV20-1
D: NA
size: few
J: TRBJ2-1

CDR3: CASSEAPGSSYEQYF
DNA: TGTGCCAGCAGTGAAGCGCCGGGGAGCTCCTACGAGCAGTACTTC
V: TRBV6-1
D: NA
size: NA
J: TRBJ2-7

CDR3: CATSKQVANQPQHF
DNA: TGTGCCACCAGCAAACAGGTTGCCAATCAGCCCCAGCATTTT
V: TRBV15
D: NA
size: few
J: TRBJ1-5

CDR3: CASSSDRVQYF
DNA: TGCGCCAGCAGCTCGGACAGGGTCCAGTACTTC
V: TRBV5-1
D: TRBD1
size: few
J: TRBJ2-5

CDR3: CASRGARANEAFF
DNA: TGTGCCAGCCGAGGGGCACGGGCCAACGAGGCTTTCTTT
V: TRBV6-6
D: NA
size: NA
J: TRBJ1-1

CDR3: CASSLYSDPDTQYF
DNA: TGCGCCAGCAGCTTGTACTCGGATCCAGATACGCAGTATTTT
V: TRBV5-1
D: NA
size: NA
J: TRBJ2-3

CDR3: CSARVGEGYGYTF
DNA: TGCAGTGCTAGAGTTGGGGAGGGGTATGGCTACACCTTC
V: TRBV20-1
D: NA
size: NA
J: TRBJ1-2

CDR3: CASSPDRLTYEQYF
DNA: TGCGCCAGCAGCCCGGACAGGTTAACCTACGAGCAGTACTTC
V: TRBV5-1
D: TRBD1
size: NA
J: TRBJ2-7

CDR3: CASSQEAGSSYGYTF
DNA: TGTGCCAGCAGCCAAGAGGCCGGGTCCTCCTATGGCTACACCTTC
V: TRBV4-2
D: NA
size: few
J: TRBJ1-2

CDR3: CASSLGQGPAGELFF
DNA: TGCGCCAGCAGCTTGGGGCAGGGCCCCGCCGGGGAGCTGTTTTTT
V: TRBV5-1
D: NA
size: NA
J: TRBJ2-2

CDR3: CASSPSGPAYNEQYF
DNA: TGTGCCAGCAGCCCCTCCGGGCCCGCATACAATGAGCAGTACTTC
V: TRBV5-5
D: NA
size: NA
J: TRBJ2-5

CDR3: CASTDSRLYGYTF
DNA: TGTGCCAGCACAGACAGTCGTTTATATGGCTACACCTTC
V: TRBV25-1
D: NA
size: once
J: TRBJ1-2

CDR3: CASSSMDREAEQYF
DNA: TGTGCCAGCAGCTCCATGGACAGGGAGGCCGAGCAGTACTTC
V: TRBV7-2
D: TRBD1
size: many
J: TRBJ2-7

CDR3: CANKSGGAKNIQYF
DNA: TGTGCCAACAAGAGCGGGGGGGCCAAAAACATTCAGTACTTC
V: TRBV6-6
D: TRBD2
size: once
J: TRBJ2-4

CDR3: CASRVMGPHGYTF
DNA: TGCGCCAGCAGGGTAATGGGGCCCCATGGCTACACCTTC
V: TRBV5-1
D: NA
size: few
J: TRBJ1-2

CDR3: CASSPISGGSYEQYF
DNA: TGTGCCAGCAGCCCGATTAGCGGGGGTTCCTACGAGCAGTACTTC
V: TRBV7-2
D: TRBD2
size: NA
J: TRBJ2-7

CDR3: CASRSVAGRLNTSTNEKLFF
DNA: TGTGCCAGCAGATCGGTCGCGGGACGCCTTAATACCTCAACTAATGAAAAACTGTTTTTT
V: TRBV6-1
D: NA
size: NA
J: TRBJ1-4

CDR3: CASSSEGGGYTF
DNA: TGTGCCAGCAGCTCGGAAGGGGGTGGCTACACCTTC
V: TRBV5-5
D: NA
size: NA
J: TRBJ1-2

CDR3: CASTDGLAGGLYEQYF
DNA: TGTGCCAGCACCGATGGACTAGCGGGGGGACTCTACGAGCAGTACTTC
V: TRBV6-5
D: TRBD2
size: NA
J: TRBJ2-7

CDR3: CSARDRRIIYSNQPQHF
DNA: TGCAGTGCTAGGGACAGGCGGATAATTTATAGCAATCAGCCCCAGCATTTT
V: TRBV20-1
D: TRBD1
size: NA
J: TRBJ1-5

CDR3: CASSSRFQRGGSYNEQFF
DNA: TGTGCCAGCAGCTCAAGATTTCAGCGGGGGGGCTCCTACAATGAGCAGTTCTTC
V: TRBV7-2
D: TRBD2
size: NA
J: TRBJ2-1

CDR3: CASSLVGQLSGNTIYF
DNA: TGTGCCAGCAGCTTAGTCGGACAGCTCTCTGGAAACACCATATATTTT
V: TRBV7-9
D: NA
size: few
J: TRBJ1-3

CDR3: CASRNIDRGEQFF
DNA: TGCGCCAGCAGGAACATCGACAGGGGTGAGCAGTTCTTC
V: TRBV5-1
D: TRBD1
size: few
J: TRBJ2-1

CDR3: CSVKVTGSNQPQHF
DNA: TGCAGCGTAAAAGTTACAGGTAGCAATCAGCCCCAGCATTTT
V: TRBV29-1
D: NA
size: NA
J: TRBJ1-5

CDR3: CGSSLAPGLPYNEQFF
DNA: TGTGGCAGCAGCTTAGCGCCGGGACTCCCCTACAATGAGCAGTTCTTC
V: TRBV7-2
D: NA
size: NA
J: TRBJ2-1

CDR3: CASSEGVSEIMNTEAFF
DNA: TGTGCCAGCAGCGAGGGGGTTAGCGAAATCATGAACACTGAAGCTTTCTTT
V: TRBV3-1
D: NA
size: few
J: TRBJ1-1